This section outlines one T cell receptor (beta chain) sequence together with its context. Sequence at one end of the junction differs from germline and may be a read error. Data came from immunoSEQ multiplex PCR; TCRdb stores just in-frame clones and leaves some out. The data show about 62,000 clones, with 80% to 90% seen just once and around 1.3% held by the top ten. The sample comes from a study of blood T cell repertoires in COVID-19. Germline V gene lookup returns CDR1 LNHDA and CDR2 SQIVND (reference sequence). The CDR3 spans 12 residues. V usage is TRBV19 and J usage is TRBJ1-4; 8 bases align to TRBD1. This clonotype was obtained from a woman at least 80 years old with acute or convalescent COVID-19. Sample: peripheral blood. This CDR3 is CASSSTADRATF. The CDR3 region has the DNA TGTGCCAGTAGTTCCACCGCGGACAGGGCTACTTTT.